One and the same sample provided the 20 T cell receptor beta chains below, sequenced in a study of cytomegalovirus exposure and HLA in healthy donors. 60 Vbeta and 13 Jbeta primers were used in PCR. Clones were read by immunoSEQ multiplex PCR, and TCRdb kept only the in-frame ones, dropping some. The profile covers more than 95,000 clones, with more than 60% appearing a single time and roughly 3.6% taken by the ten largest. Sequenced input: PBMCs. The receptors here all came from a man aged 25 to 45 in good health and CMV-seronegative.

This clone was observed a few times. The CDR3 DNA follows: TGTGCCAGCAGCCCGACAGGGGGGGGGAGTGGCTACACCTTC. Protein sequence: CASSPTGGGSGYTF. This chain links TRBV7-6 with TRBJ1-2; 9 bases are shared with TRBD1. The length of the CDR3 is 14 residues. Germline-derived CDR1 and CDR2 are SGHVS and FNYEAQ. V was pared by 5 bases and J by 7 bases, with 8 bases of the junction left unmatched.

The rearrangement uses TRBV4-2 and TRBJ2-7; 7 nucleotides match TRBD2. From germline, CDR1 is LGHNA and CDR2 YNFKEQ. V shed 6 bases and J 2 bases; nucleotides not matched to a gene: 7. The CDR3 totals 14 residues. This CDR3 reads CASRHSSGTYEQYF. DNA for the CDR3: TGTGCCAGCAGACATTCTAGCGGAACCTACGAGCAGTACTTC.

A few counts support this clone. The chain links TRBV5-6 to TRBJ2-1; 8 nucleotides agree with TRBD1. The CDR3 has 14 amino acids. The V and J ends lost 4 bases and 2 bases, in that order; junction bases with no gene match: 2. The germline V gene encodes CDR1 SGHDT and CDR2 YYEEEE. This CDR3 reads CASSQGAAYNEQFF. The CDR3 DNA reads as TGTGCCAGCAGCCAGGGGGCTGCCTACAATGAGCAGTTCTTC.

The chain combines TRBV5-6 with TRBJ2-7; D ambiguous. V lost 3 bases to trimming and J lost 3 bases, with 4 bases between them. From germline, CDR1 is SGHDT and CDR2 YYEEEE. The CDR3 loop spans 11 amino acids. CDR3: CASSSGYEQYF. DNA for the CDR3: TGTGCCAGCAGCTCGGGCTACGAGCAGTACTTC.

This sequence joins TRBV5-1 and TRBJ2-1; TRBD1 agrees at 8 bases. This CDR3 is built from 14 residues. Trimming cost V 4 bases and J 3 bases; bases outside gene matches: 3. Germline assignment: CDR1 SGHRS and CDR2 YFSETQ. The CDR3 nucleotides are TGCGCCAGCAGCCGCGGACAGGGCTACAATGAGCAGTTCTTC. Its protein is CASSRGQGYNEQFF.

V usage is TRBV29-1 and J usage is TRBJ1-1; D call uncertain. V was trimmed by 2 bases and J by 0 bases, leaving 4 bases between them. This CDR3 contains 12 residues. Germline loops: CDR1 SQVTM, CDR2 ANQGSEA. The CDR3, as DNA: TGCAGCGTTGAAATCTTGAACACTGAAGCTTTCTTT. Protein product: CSVEILNTEAFF.

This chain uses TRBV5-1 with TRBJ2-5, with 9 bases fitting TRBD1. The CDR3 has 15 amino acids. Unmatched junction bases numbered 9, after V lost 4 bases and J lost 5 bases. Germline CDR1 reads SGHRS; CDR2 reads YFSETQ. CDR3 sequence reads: CASSIGTGLRETQYF. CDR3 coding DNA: TGCGCCAGCAGCATCGGGACAGGGTTAAGGGAGACCCAGTACTTC. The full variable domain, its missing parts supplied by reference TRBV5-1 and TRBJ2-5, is KAGVTQTPRYLIKTRGQQVTLSCSPISGHRSVSWYQQTPGQGLQFLFEYFSETQRNKGNFPGRFSGRQFSNSRSEMNVSTLELGDSALYLCASSIGTGLRETQYFGPGTRLLVL.

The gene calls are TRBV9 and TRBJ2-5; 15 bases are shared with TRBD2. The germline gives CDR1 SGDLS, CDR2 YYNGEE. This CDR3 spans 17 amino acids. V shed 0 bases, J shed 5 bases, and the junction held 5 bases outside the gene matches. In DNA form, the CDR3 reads TGTGCCAGCAGCGTAGGGACTAGCGGGGGGGCAGGGGAGACCCAGTACTTC. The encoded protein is CASSVGTSGGAGETQYF.

The CDR3 DNA reads as TGTGCCAGCAGTGAGGGGCTCTCATCCCCCAATGAGCAGTTCTTC. Its translation is CASSEGLSSPNEQFF. The rearrangement joins TRBV6-1 to TRBJ2-1; maybe TRBD1 (5 bases). V lost 3 bases and J 6 bases, leaving 15 bases between the germline ends. This CDR3 has 15 residues. CDR1 and CDR2 (germline): MNHNS, SASEGT.

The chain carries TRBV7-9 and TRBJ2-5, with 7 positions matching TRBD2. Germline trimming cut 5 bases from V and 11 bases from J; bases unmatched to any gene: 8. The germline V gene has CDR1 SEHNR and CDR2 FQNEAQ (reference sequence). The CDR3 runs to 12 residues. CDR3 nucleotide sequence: TGTGCCAGCAGCCTTACAGGACTAGAGCAGTACTTC. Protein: CASSLTGLEQYF.

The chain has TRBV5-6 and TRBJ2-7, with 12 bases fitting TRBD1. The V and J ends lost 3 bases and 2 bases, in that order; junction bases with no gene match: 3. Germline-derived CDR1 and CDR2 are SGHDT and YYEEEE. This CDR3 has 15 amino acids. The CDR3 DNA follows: TGTGCCAGCAGCTGGGACAGGGGGCCCCCCTACGAGCAGTACTTC. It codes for CASSWDRGPPYEQYF.

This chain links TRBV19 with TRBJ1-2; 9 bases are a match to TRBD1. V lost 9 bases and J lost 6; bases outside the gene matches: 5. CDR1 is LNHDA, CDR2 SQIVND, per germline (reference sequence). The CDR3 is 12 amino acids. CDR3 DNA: TGTGCCAGCCGGGACAGGGTTAATGGCTACACCTTC. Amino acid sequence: CASRDRVNGYTF.

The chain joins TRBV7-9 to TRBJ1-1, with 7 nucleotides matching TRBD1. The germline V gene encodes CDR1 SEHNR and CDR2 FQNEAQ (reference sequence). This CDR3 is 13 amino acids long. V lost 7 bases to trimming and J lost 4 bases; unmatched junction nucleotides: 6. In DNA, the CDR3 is TGTGCCAGCATAGACAGGGCGGGCACTGAAGCTTTCTTT. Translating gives CASIDRAGTEAFF.

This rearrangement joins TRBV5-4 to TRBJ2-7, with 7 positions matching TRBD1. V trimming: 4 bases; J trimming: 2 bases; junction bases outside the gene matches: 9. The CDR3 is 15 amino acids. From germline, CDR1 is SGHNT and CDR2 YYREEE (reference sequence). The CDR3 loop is CASSPGTDLAYEQYF. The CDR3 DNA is TGTGCCAGCAGCCCTGGGACAGATTTAGCCTACGAGCAGTACTTC.

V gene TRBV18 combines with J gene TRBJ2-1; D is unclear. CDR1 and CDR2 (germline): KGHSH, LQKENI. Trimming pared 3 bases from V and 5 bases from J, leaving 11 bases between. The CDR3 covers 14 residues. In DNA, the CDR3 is TGTGCCAGCTCACCCTTTGCTAGTAACAATGAGCAGTTCTTC. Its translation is CASSPFASNNEQFF.

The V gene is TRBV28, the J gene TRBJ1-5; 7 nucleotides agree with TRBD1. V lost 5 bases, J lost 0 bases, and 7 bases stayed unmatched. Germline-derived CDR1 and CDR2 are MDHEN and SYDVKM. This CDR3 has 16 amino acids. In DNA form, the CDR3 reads TGTGCCAGCAGTCTCACAGGGGTTACTAGCAATCAGCCCCAGCATTTT. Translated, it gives CASSLTGVTSNQPQHF.

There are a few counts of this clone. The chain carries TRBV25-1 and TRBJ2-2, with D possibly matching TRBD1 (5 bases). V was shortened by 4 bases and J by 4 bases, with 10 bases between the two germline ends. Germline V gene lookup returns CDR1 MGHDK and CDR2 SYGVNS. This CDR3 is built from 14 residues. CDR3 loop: CASSGEGVTGELFF. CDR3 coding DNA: TGTGCCAGCAGTGGAGAAGGGGTCACCGGGGAGCTGTTTTTT.

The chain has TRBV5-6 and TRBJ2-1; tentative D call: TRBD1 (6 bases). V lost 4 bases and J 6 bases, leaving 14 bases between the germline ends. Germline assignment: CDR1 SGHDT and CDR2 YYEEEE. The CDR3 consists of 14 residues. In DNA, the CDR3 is TGTGCCAGCAGCCCCCGGGGCAGGGGCAATGAGCAGTTCTTC. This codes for CASSPRGRGNEQFF.

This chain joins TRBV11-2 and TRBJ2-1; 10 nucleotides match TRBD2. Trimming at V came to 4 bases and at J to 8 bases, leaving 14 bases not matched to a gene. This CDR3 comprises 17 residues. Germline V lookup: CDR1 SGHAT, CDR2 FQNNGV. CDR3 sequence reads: CASSYGASGSFHHEQFF. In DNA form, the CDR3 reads TGTGCCAGCAGCTACGGGGCTAGCGGGAGCTTCCACCATGAGCAGTTCTTC.

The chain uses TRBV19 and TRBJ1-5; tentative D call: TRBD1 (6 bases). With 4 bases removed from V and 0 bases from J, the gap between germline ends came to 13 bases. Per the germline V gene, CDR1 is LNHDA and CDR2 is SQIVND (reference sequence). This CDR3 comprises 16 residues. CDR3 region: CASSTPDRNSNQPQHF. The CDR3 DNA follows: TGTGCCAGTAGTACCCCGGACAGAAATAGCAATCAGCCCCAGCATTTT.